The 7 T cell receptor beta chains listed next were all sequenced from one sample in a study of PD-1 blockade in classical Hodgkin lymphoma. Every patient relapsed after autologous stem cell transplantation, and brentuximab vedotin exposure varied. Sequenced by immunoSEQ multiplex PCR; TCRdb stores in-frame clones only, minus some. The sample contains just over 25,000 clones, about nine tenths of which appear only once. Sequenced here: peripheral blood mononuclear cells (PBMCs), sampled at baseline. Receptor source: a human donor with classical Hodgkin lymphoma.

The V gene is TRBV19, the J gene TRBJ1-2; TRBD1 agrees at 7 bases. The germline CDR1 and CDR2 sequences are LNHDA and SQIVND (reference sequence). The length of the CDR3 is 14 residues. V lost 5 bases to trimming and J lost 0 bases; unmatched junction nucleotides: 3. CDR3 sequence (DNA): TGTGCCAGTAGTTCACAGGGGACTAACTATGGCTACACCTTC. Protein product: CASSSQGTNYGYTF.

This chain links TRBV6-5 with TRBJ1-1; no firm D call. The CDR3 contains 11 residues. The germline gives CDR1 MNHEY, CDR2 SVGAGI. The V gene lost 7 bases and the J gene lost 4 bases, with 7 bases spanning the gap. As DNA, the CDR3 is TGTGCCAGCATGGACGGCACTGAAGCTTTCTTT. Residues: CASMDGTEAFF.

The CDR3 here is CASSLGLGASETQYF. The DNA of the CDR3 is TGCGCCAGCAGCTTGGGGTTGGGGGCATCAGAGACCCAGTACTTC. The rearrangement uses TRBV5-1 and TRBJ2-5; D perhaps matches TRBD1 (6 bases). From germline, CDR1 is SGHRS and CDR2 YFSETQ. The CDR3 has 15 amino acids. V lost 0 bases, J lost 4 bases, and 13 bases lay in between.

This clone was observed a few times. V gene TRBV6-4 combines with J gene TRBJ2-5; 8 bases agree with TRBD1. Per the germline V gene, CDR1 is MRHNA and CDR2 is SNTAGT. The trim removed 6 bases at V and 5 bases at J, leaving 14 bases unmatched. The CDR3 sequence is 16 residues long. CDR3 in amino acids: CASSLFGQGARETQYF. DNA of the CDR3: TGTGCCAGCAGCTTGTTTGGGCAGGGGGCTCGGGAGACCCAGTACTTC.

V and J are TRBV7-9 and TRBJ2-5; TRBD2 aligns across 8 bases. CDR3 length: 14 amino acids. The V and J ends lost 3 bases and 5 bases, in that order; junction bases with no gene match: 5. CDR1 and CDR2 (germline): SEHNR, FQNEAQ (reference sequence). The CDR3 spells CASSFRTSRETQYF. CDR3 coding DNA: TGTGCCAGCAGCTTCCGGACTAGCCGGGAGACCCAGTACTTC.

The chain employs TRBV6-6 and TRBJ1-4; 7 bases agree with TRBD1. CDR1 is MNHNY and CDR2 is SVGAGI in the germline V gene (reference sequence). The CDR3 spans 15 residues. V shed 2 bases, J shed 6 bases, and the junction held 6 bases outside the gene matches. The CDR3 DNA sequence: TGTGCCAGCAGTTACCCCAACAGGGGTGATGAAAAACTGTTTTTT. This codes for CASSYPNRGDEKLFF.

V is TRBV19 and J is TRBJ2-3; D may be TRBD1 (5 bases). The germline V and J ends were trimmed by 6 bases and 4 bases, with 11 bases remaining between them. The CDR3 totals 13 residues. Germline loops: CDR1 LNHDA, CDR2 SQIVND (reference sequence). The CDR3 DNA sequence: TGTGCCAGTAGGGGGCCGGCTGCAGATACGCAGTATTTT. It yields the protein CASRGPAADTQYF.